These 29 T cell receptor beta chains came from one sample sequenced in a study of regulatory T cells in long-lasting Graves disease. To make TCR beta libraries, researchers used iRepertoire HTBI primers and Arm-PCR of CDR3 regions. TCRdb independently ran MiXCR on the multiplex PCR reads; one entry per CDR3 protein. Here the sample spans some 450,000 distinct CDR3 sequences, 23% being singletons. Stated time point: persistent/refractory GD, antithyroid drugs over 5 years with positive TRAb. Isolated PBMC RNA provided the starting material for the TCR library. This sample comprised peripheral blood mononuclear cells (PBMCs), obtained when the disease was refractory, from a patient treated with antithyroid drugs. The origin of the receptors is a female donor with Graves disease.

Ten or more counts support this clonotype. The rearrangement joins TRBV2 to TRBJ2-2; D is unresolved. Germline V gene sequence: CDR1 SNHLY, CDR2 FYNNEI. This CDR3 comprises 15 residues. Trimming removed 6 bases at V and 0 bases at J, with 11 bases between. Here the CDR3 DNA reads TGTGCCAGCAGGGAAATTTTCGCGAACACCGGGGAGCTGTTTTTT. Residues: CASREIFANTGELFF. Full variable domain (outside the CDR3, taken from reference TRBV2 and TRBJ2-2): EPEVTQTPSHQVTQMGQEVILRCVPISNHLYFYWYRQILGQKVEFLVSFYNNEISEKSEIFDDQFSVERPDGSNFTLKIRSTKLEDSAMYFCASREIFANTGELFFGEGSRLTVL.

In its sample, this clonotype was seen a few times. V is TRBV11-2 and J is TRBJ2-7; 8 positions agree with TRBD2. The CDR3 totals 13 residues. CDR1 SGHAT and CDR2 FQNNGV come from the germline V gene. With V trimmed by 3 bases and J by 7 bases, 5 bases remained unmatched. CDR3 nucleotide sequence: TGTGCCAGCAGCTTGCTTGCGGGGGGTGAGCAGTACTTC. The encoded protein is CASSLLAGGEQYF.

This clonotype was seen many times. This sequence joins TRBV3-1 and TRBJ1-1; the match to TRBD1 covers 7 bases. Losses at the gene ends were 2 bases for V and 11 bases for J; bases not matched to a gene: 8. The CDR3 is made up of 13 amino acids. Germline CDR1 is LGHDT and CDR2 is YNNKEL (reference sequence). In DNA, the CDR3 is TGTGCCAGCAGCCAACCCACCGGGACAGACGCTTTCTTT. Translated: CASSQPTGTDAFF.

V usage is TRBV2 and J usage is TRBJ2-1, with no clear D. V lost 3 bases and J 3 bases, leaving 9 bases between the germline ends. Germline V lookup: CDR1 SNHLY, CDR2 FYNNEI. The CDR3 is made up of 14 amino acids. The CDR3 sequence: CASSEVQLYNEQFF. Written as DNA, the CDR3 is TGTGCCAGCAGTGAGGTTCAGCTCTACAATGAGCAGTTCTTC.

This clonotype was seen more than once but under ten times. This chain connects TRBV16 to TRBJ1-4, with D uncertain. The CDR3 length is 13 residues. V shed 0 bases and J shed 8 bases, with 7 bases lying between them. Germline assignment: CDR1 KGHSY and CDR2 FQNENV. CDR3 region: CASSQSRFEKLFF. For the CDR3, the DNA is TGTGCCAGCAGCCAATCGCGATTCGAAAAACTGTTTTTT.

This clonotype was observed a handful of times. The chain combines TRBV5-1 with TRBJ2-1; TRBD2 might be the D (5 bases). With 0 bases removed from V and 3 bases from J, the gap between germline ends came to 7 bases. Germline lookup yields CDR1 SGHRS and CDR2 YFSETQ. The CDR3 totals 14 residues. This CDR3 reads CASSLGGLYNEQFF. DNA of the CDR3: TGCGCCAGCAGCTTGGGCGGGCTCTACAATGAGCAGTTCTTC. The entire variable domain, with the rest obtained from reference TRBV5-1 and TRBJ2-1, is as follows: KAGVTQTPRYLIKTRGQQVTLSCSPISGHRSVSWYQQTPGQGLQFLFEYFSETQRNKGNFPGRFSGRQFSNSRSEMNVSTLELGDSALYLCASSLGGLYNEQFFGPGTRLTVL.

The rearrangement links TRBV6-1 to TRBJ2-5, with D perhaps matching TRBD1 or TRBD2 (5 bases each). This CDR3 spans 16 amino acids. Deletions cut 4 bases from V and 2 bases from J, with 17 bases between. Germline V lookup: CDR1 MNHNS, CDR2 SASEGT. The CDR3 region is CASSARSGRLQETQYF. CDR3 nucleotides: TGTGCCAGCAGTGCAAGATCGGGACGACTACAAGAGACCCAGTACTTC.

The chain uses TRBV28 and TRBJ2-3; 11 bases match TRBD2. In germline, CDR1 is MDHEN, CDR2 SYDVKM. V lost 5 bases to trimming and J lost 6 bases; unmatched junction nucleotides: 13. The CDR3 has 17 residues. This chain's CDR3 is CASSPPLLAGVTDTQYF. For the CDR3, the DNA is TGTGCCAGCAGTCCACCCTTACTAGCGGGAGTAACTGATACGCAGTATTTT.

Only a few counts were recorded for this clonotype. The CDR3 sequence: CASSFGQGFSTDTQYF. The CDR3, as DNA: TGTGCCAGCAGCTTCGGACAGGGGTTTAGCACAGATACGCAGTATTTT. The V gene is TRBV7-9, the J gene TRBJ2-3; 9 nucleotides align to TRBD1. V shed 3 bases and J 0 bases; nucleotides not matched to a gene: 4. CDR1 SEHNR and CDR2 FQNEAQ come from the germline V gene (reference sequence). This CDR3 is 16 amino acids long. Based on the CDR3 plus reference TRBV7-9 and TRBJ2-3, the full variable domain is DTGVSQNPRHKITKRGQNVTFRCDPISEHNRLYWYRQTLGQGPEFLTYFQNEAQLEKSRLLSDRFSAERPKGSFSTLEIQRTEQGDSAMYLCASSFGQGFSTDTQYFGPGTRLTVL.

In its sample, this clonotype was seen a few times. The chain uses TRBV7-2 and TRBJ2-1; 14 nucleotides agree with TRBD2. Losses at the gene ends were 1 base for V and 8 bases for J; bases not matched to a gene: 4. This CDR3 comprises 16 residues. Looked up from germline, CDR1 is SGHTA and CDR2 is FQGNSA. The CDR3 reads CASSLVGTSGRHEQFF. Written as DNA, the CDR3 is TGTGCCAGCAGCTTAGTCGGGACTAGCGGGAGACATGAGCAGTTCTTC.

This clonotype was observed a handful of times. This chain connects TRBV6-1 to TRBJ1-1; 9 nucleotides match TRBD1. The V gene end was trimmed by 7 bases and the J gene end by 1 base; junction bases not matched to a gene: 7. CDR1 and CDR2 (germline): MNHNS, SASEGT. The CDR3 has 15 residues. CDR3 sequence: CASTGTGIANTEAFF. CDR3 DNA sequence: TGTGCCAGCACCGGGACAGGGATAGCGAACACTGAAGCTTTCTTT.

The V call is TRBV15, the J call TRBJ2-7; TRBD1 matches 8 bases. CDR3 length: 14 amino acids. The junction had 3 bases not matched to a gene; V was cut back by 0 bases and J by 5 bases. Germline V gene sequence: CDR1 LNHNV, CDR2 YYDKDF (reference sequence). CDR3 DNA sequence: TGTGCCACCAGCAGAGACCAGGGGGCCGACGAGCAGTACTTC. Translated: CATSRDQGADEQYF.

A note on this clonotype: This may arise from a read error, as a much more abundant clone is one base away. The chain combines TRBV12-3 or TRBV12-4 with TRBJ2-7; possibly TRBD2 for D (5 bases). The CDR3 spans 14 residues. Trimming pared 7 bases from V and 5 bases from J, leaving 18 bases between. The CDR3 reads CASTKDEGIHEQYF. The CDR3 DNA is TGTGCCAGCACCAAAGATGAGGGAATCCACGAGCAGTACTTC.

In its sample, this clonotype was seen many times. This chain joins TRBV7-2 and TRBJ2-2; 8 nucleotides match TRBD2. The CDR3 sequence is 18 residues long. The V segment lost 1 base and the J segment 1 base; nucleotides outside the gene matches: 8. Germline-derived CDR1 and CDR2 are SGHTA and FQGNSA. CDR3 nucleotide sequence: TGTGCCAGCAGCTTAGGCCCTCTAAGCGGGAGGAACACCGGGGAGCTGTTTTTT. Protein product: CASSLGPLSGRNTGELFF. Combining the CDR3 with reference TRBV7-2 and TRBJ2-2 gives the whole variable domain GAGVSQSPSNKVTEKGKDVELRCDPISGHTALYWYRQSLGQGLEFLIYFQGNSAPDKSGLPSDRFSAERTGGSVSTLTIQRTQQEDSAVYLCASSLGPLSGRNTGELFFGEGSRLTVL.

This clonotype occurred many times. The J gene is TRBJ1-2, the V gene TRBV28, with 7 nucleotides matching TRBD1. Germline CDR1 reads MDHEN; CDR2 reads SYDVKM. The ends lost 5 bases at V and 4 bases at J; junction bases unmatched: 10. This CDR3 spans 15 amino acids. For the CDR3, the DNA is TGTGCCAGCAGTCCCCCGACAGGGTGGTCCTATGGCTACACCTTC. This codes for CASSPPTGWSYGYTF.

This clonotype showed up many times. The rearrangement joins TRBV28 to TRBJ1-5, with a weak D call TRBD1 (6 bases). Germline-derived CDR1 and CDR2 are MDHEN and SYDVKM. Trimming cost V 11 bases and J 1 base, with 12 bases left between them. The CDR3 spans 13 residues. The CDR3 sequence is CAGRGPSNQPQHF. CDR3 nucleotides: TGTGCCGGACGGGGGCCCAGCAATCAGCCCCAGCATTTT.

Comments on this clonotype: The likely explanation is a read error, given a far larger clone one base away. This likely comes from a read error, as the CDR3 has no conserved phenylalanine or tryptophan at its end. This chain links TRBV7-4 with TRBJ1-1; TRBD1 matches at 8 bases. Trimming took 5 bases from V and 5 from J; bases not matched to a gene: 4. This CDR3 region has 13 residues. Germline values: CDR1 SGHVT, CDR2 SQSDAQ. The CDR3 coding sequence is TGTGCCAGCAGCCCCAGGACAGGGACTGAAGCTTTCCTT. As protein: CASSPRTGTEAFL.

The sample holds many counts of this clonotype. CDR3 in amino acids: CASSPLVGVNYGYTF. CDR3 nucleotides: TGTGCCAGCAGCCCGCTCGTAGGGGTGAACTATGGCTACACCTTC. The rearrangement uses TRBV5-5 and TRBJ1-2; possible D gene TRBD1, 5 bases. Trimming shortened V by 4 bases and J by 2 bases, and 15 bases separated the two germline ends. Looked up from germline, CDR1 is SGHKS and CDR2 is YYEKEE (reference sequence). This CDR3 has 15 amino acids.

The CDR3 sequence: CASSLESAGPFTDTQYF. The CDR3 DNA sequence: TGTGCCAGCAGTTTAGAGTCTGCGGGCCCCTTCACAGATACGCAGTATTTT. This chain connects TRBV28 to TRBJ2-3; D possibly corresponds to TRBD2 (5 bases). Trimming removed 2 bases from V and 2 bases from J, with 17 bases in between. The germline gives CDR1 MDHEN, CDR2 SYDVKM. The CDR3 is 17 residues long.

At least ten counts were recorded for this clonotype. The gene calls are TRBV12-3 or TRBV12-4 and TRBJ1-5; D is unresolved. The CDR3 consists of 17 residues. The V and J ends lost 2 bases and 2 bases respectively, with 16 bases between them. CDR3 region: CASSLTGRVSRNQPQHF. The DNA for the CDR3 is TGTGCCAGCAGTTTAACCGGCCGGGTATCTCGCAATCAGCCCCAGCATTTT.

This clonotype was observed many times. This sequence joins TRBV15 and TRBJ1-2, with D tentatively TRBD1 (5 bases). V gave up 0 bases and J gave up 0 bases, with 14 bases separating them. This CDR3 has 17 residues. The V gene's germline CDR1 is LNHNV and CDR2 YYDKDF (reference sequence). The DNA for the CDR3 is TGTGCCACCAGCAGAGATGCGGGGGACCTGGCTAACTATGGCTACACCTTC. Translated, it gives CATSRDAGDLANYGYTF.

This clonotype occurred a few times. The J gene is TRBJ2-4, the V gene TRBV2, with D perhaps matching TRBD1 (6 bases). The CDR3 consists of 14 residues. CDR1 is SNHLY, CDR2 FYNNEI, per germline. The V gene lost 6 bases and the J gene lost 3 bases, with 12 bases spanning the gap. CDR3 sequence (DNA): TGTGCCAGCAGAGAACAGGGTGGCAAAAACATTCAGTACTTC. This encodes CASREQGGKNIQYF.

The chain has TRBV5-1 and TRBJ2-7; 7 bases are a match to TRBD2. The length of the CDR3 is 15 residues. CDR1 SGHRS and CDR2 YFSETQ come from the germline V gene. After removal of 0 bases from V and 0 bases from J, the junction contained 3 bases not matched to a gene. The CDR3 nucleotides are TGCGCCAGCAGCTTGGCCCGGACTAGCTCCTACGAGCAGTACTTC. Translating it yields CASSLARTSSYEQYF.

Points on this clonotype: One junction end disagrees with the germline gene, perhaps due to a read error. The V call is TRBV6-9, the J call TRBJ2-5; D is uncertain. This CDR3 is built from 11 residues. CDR1 is MNHGY and CDR2 is SVAAGI in the germline V gene. The DNA of the CDR3 is TGTGCCAGCAGTTACCCGGAGACCCAGCACTTC. Translated: CASSYPETQHF.

This clonotype was found many times. The rearrangement joins TRBV20-1 to TRBJ2-7, with unresolved D. V was trimmed by 6 bases and J by 3 bases, leaving 15 bases between them. The CDR3 has 13 amino acids. CDR1 DFQATT and CDR2 SNEGSKA come from the germline V gene (reference sequence). CDR3 loop: CSATVRRSYEQYF. CDR3 nucleotides: TGCAGTGCCACAGTTCGCAGGAGCTACGAGCAGTACTTC.

In its sample, this clonotype was seen a few times. The genes are TRBV18 and TRBJ2-2, with D unresolved. From germline, CDR1 is KGHSH and CDR2 LQKENI. V was pared by 3 bases and J by 2 bases, with 10 bases between. This CDR3 spans 15 amino acids. CDR3 loop: CASSPETPNTGELFF. CDR3 DNA: TGTGCCAGCTCACCTGAGACCCCCAACACCGGGGAGCTGTTTTTT.

This clonotype was detected many times. The chain combines TRBV20-1 with TRBJ1-2; D remains ambiguous. The V end was cut by 5 bases, the J end by 2 bases, with 15 bases between. The germline gives CDR1 DFQATT, CDR2 SNEGSKA (reference sequence). CDR3 size: 14 residues. The CDR3 protein is CSAAAPAGNYGYTF. CDR3 bases: TGCAGTGCTGCCGCCCCGGCGGGGAACTATGGCTACACCTTC.

This clonotype was seen more than once but under ten times. The CDR3 carries no conserved terminal phenylalanine or tryptophan, so it likely arises from a read error. This sequence joins TRBV4-1 and TRBJ1-4, with 9 bases identical to TRBD1. CDR1 MGHRA and CDR2 YSYEKL come from the germline V gene. The CDR3 length is 16 residues. Germline trimming cut 0 bases from V and 8 bases from J; bases unmatched to any gene: 7. The CDR3 nucleotides are TGCGCCAGCAGCCAAGAAGTACAGGGGGCAAGAGAAAAACTGTTTTGT. This codes for CASSQEVQGAREKLFC.

This clonotype was picked up many times. The chain recombines TRBV28 with TRBJ1-1; D gene unclear. V lost 6 bases, J lost 6 bases, and 14 bases lay in between. The CDR3 is 13 residues long. Germline loops: CDR1 MDHEN, CDR2 SYDVKM. The CDR3 loop reads CASSDRAFSEAFF. CDR3 sequence (DNA): TGTGCCAGCAGCGACCGGGCGTTTTCTGAAGCTTTCTTT.